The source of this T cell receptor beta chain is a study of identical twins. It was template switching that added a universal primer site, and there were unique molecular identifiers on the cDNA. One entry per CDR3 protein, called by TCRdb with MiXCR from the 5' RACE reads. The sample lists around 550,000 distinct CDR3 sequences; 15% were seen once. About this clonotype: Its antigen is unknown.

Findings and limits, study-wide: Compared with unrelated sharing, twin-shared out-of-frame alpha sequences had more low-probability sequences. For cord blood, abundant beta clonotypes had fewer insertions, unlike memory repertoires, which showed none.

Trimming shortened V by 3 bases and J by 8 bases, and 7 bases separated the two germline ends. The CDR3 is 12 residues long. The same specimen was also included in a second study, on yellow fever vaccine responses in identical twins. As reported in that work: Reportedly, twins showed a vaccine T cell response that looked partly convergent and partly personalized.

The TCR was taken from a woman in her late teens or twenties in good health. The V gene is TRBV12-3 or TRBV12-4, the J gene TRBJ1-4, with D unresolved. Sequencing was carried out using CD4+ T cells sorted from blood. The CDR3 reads CASSFMGEKLFF. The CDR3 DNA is TGTGCCAGCAGTTTCATGGGAGAAAAACTGTTTTTT.